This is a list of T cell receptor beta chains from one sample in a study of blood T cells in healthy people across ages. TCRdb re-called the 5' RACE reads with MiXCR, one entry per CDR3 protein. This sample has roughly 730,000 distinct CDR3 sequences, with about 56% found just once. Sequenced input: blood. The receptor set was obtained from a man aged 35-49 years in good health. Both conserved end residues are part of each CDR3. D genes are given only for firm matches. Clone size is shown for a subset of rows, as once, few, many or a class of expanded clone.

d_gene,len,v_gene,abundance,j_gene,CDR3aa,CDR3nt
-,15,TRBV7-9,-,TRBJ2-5,CASSFGRGMEETQYF,TGTGCCAGCAGCTTCGGTCGGGGAATGGAAGAGACCCAGTACTTC
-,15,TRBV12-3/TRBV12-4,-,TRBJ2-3,CASSVFRLGTDTQYF,TGTGCCAGCTCAGTTTTTAGACTGGGAACAGATACGCAGTATTTT
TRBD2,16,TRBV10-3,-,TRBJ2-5,CAISETSGRSVNEQYF,TGTGCCATCAGTGAGACTAGCGGGAGGTCTGTCAATGAGCAGTACTTC
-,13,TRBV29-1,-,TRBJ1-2,CSYLGGGYEGYTF,TGCAGCTATCTCGGGGGGGGATACGAAGGCTACACCTTC
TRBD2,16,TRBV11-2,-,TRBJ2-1,CASSSWTSGSINEQFF,TGTGCCAGCAGCTCTTGGACTAGCGGGAGTATAAATGAGCAGTTCTTC
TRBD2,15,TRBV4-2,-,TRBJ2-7,CASSQNSGSSYEQYF,TGTGCCAGCAGCCAAAATAGCGGGAGTTCATACGAGCAGTACTTC
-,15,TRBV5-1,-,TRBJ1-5,CASSLTGGDGQPQHF,TGCGCCAGCAGCTTGACCGGGGGCGACGGTCAGCCCCAGCATTTT
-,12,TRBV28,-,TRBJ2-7,CASSITAYEQYF,TGTGCCAGCAGTATAACAGCCTACGAGCAGTACTTC
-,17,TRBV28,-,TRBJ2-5,CASESGSTHPLQETQYF,TGTGCCAGCGAAAGCGGTTCCACTCACCCCCTCCAAGAGACCCAGTACTTC
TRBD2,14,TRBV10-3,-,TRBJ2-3,CAILAGGATDTQYF,TGTGCCATCCTGGCGGGGGGAGCCACAGATACGCAGTATTTT
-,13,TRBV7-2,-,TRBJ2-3,CASSLAQRDTQYF,TGTGCCAGCAGCTTGGCCCAGCGAGATACGCAGTATTTT
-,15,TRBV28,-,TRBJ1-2,CASSLRGLGDYGYTF,TGTGCCAGCAGTTTAAGGGGTCTGGGGGACTATGGCTACACCTTC
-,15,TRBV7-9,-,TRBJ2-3,CASIDAGLGTDTQYF,TGTGCCAGCATCGACGCAGGGCTCGGCACAGATACGCAGTATTTT
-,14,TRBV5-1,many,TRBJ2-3,CASRQTSSTDTQYF,TGCGCCAGCAGGCAGACCTCTAGCACAGATACGCAGTATTTT
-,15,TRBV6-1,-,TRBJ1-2,CASSEVGRGVNGYTF,TGTGCCAGCAGTGAAGTCGGCAGGGGAGTTAATGGCTACACCTTC
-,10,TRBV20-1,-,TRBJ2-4,CSAQRIVQYF,TGCAGTGCCCAAAGGATCGTTCAGTACTTC
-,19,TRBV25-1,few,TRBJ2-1,CASSESNPPDPKVYNEQFF,TGTGCCAGCAGTGAATCAAACCCACCGGACCCGAAAGTTTACAATGAGCAGTTCTTC
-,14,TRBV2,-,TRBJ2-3,CASGGWADTDTQYF,TGTGCCAGCGGCGGGTGGGCGGACACAGATACGCAGTATTTT
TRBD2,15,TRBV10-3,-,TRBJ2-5,CAISEGLVLQETQYF,TGTGCCATCAGTGAGGGACTAGTACTCCAAGAGACCCAGTACTTC
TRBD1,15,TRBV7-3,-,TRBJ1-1,CASSLDRAQNTEAFF,TGTGCCAGCAGCTTAGACAGGGCCCAGAACACTGAAGCTTTCTTT
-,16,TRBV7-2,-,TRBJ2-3,CASSSKGGNGPDTQYF,TGTGCCAGCAGCTCAAAGGGCGGGAATGGCCCAGATACGCAGTATTTT
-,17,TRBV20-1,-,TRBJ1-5,CSASGRKNRNSNQPQHF,TGCAGTGCGTCGGGACGGAAGAATCGGAATAGCAATCAGCCCCAGCATTTT
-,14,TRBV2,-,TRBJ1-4,CANTKEGSNEKLFF,TGTGCCAACACCAAGGAGGGCTCTAATGAAAAACTGTTTTTT
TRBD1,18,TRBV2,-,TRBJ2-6,CASRETGNKPTGANVPTF,TGTGCCAGCAGGGAGACAGGGAATAAGCCAACTGGGGCCAACGTCCCGACTTTC
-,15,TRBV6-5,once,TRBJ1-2,CASSYSTQLPYGYTF,TGTGCCAGCAGTTACTCGACTCAGCTGCCCTATGGCTACACCTTC
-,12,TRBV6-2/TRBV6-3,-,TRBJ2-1,CASSYEGYEQFF,TGTGCCAGCAGTTACGAGGGGTATGAGCAGTTCTTC
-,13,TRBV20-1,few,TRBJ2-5,CSARGRLRETQYF,TGCAGTGCTAGAGGGCGGCTACGAGAGACCCAGTACTTC
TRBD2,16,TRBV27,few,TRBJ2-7,CASSLGFGTSLYEQYF,TGTGCCAGCAGTTTAGGGTTTGGGACTAGCCTCTACGAGCAGTACTTC
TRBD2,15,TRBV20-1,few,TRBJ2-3,CSARAGTSYSDTQYF,TGCAGTGCTAGAGCCGGGACTAGCTATTCAGATACGCAGTATTTT
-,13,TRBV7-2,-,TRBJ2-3,CASSQTDFGTQYF,TGTGCCAGCAGCCAGACGGATTTCGGTACGCAGTATTTT
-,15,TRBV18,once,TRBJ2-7,CASSPKRYSSYEQYF,TGTGCCAGCTCTCCGAAGCGCTACAGCTCCTACGAGCAGTACTTC
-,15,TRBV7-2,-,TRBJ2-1,CASGVDRASYNEQFF,TGTGCCAGCGGGGTAGACAGAGCGTCCTACAATGAGCAGTTCTTC